This T cell receptor beta chain was recovered during a study of vaccination and CD4 T cells after COVID-19 (dated by TCRdb to the early 2020s). As for the study more broadly: Convalescent patients had a positive SARS-CoV-2 result on nasal swab PCR, and of these patients, 8 or 9 had mild disease and one had severe disease. For stimulating the cultures, overlapping spike peptide pools were used, derived from SARS-CoV-2 as well as from the common cold coronaviruses HCoV-NL63, HCoV-OC43 and HCoV-229E. Each participant got two doses of either the Pfizer-BioNTech BNT162b2 vaccine (n=8) or the Moderna mRNA-1273 vaccine (n=2). The spike-specific CD4+ TCR repertoire was compared before and after mRNA vaccination in nine to ten COVID-19 convalescent patients and a handful of infection-naive healthy vaccine recipients. In control cultures, a CEFX viral epitope pool was used as positive control, an HIV-1 Nef peptide pool was used as negative control, or no peptide was added. Post-COVID blood samples from convalescent patients were collected a median of around 100 days after diagnosis, with a range of roughly 35 to 180 days. Post-vaccine blood samples were collected a median of about 72 days after the second vaccine dose, ranging from about 13 to 241 days. Six males and four females were included in the convalescent cohort, with two Hispanic individuals, seven Caucasians, two Asians and one multiracial person represented.

The study at large found these results: In convalescent patients, a median around 90% of post-vaccine SARS-CoV-2-reactive clones were detected only after vaccination, suggesting vaccine-specific priming. Nearly all vaccine-specific clones in convalescent patients (304 of 307) were mono-reactive for SARS-CoV-2 spike rather than cross-reactive with common cold coronaviruses. Relatively few convalescent patients were included in the study, and early timepoints after natural infection were not analyzed. The median count of SARS-CoV-2-reactive clonotypes went up from under 25 after infection to more than 30 after vaccination, although the change was not significant.

According to the germline V gene, CDR1 reads MDHEN and CDR2 reads SYDVKM. From its cysteine to its phenylalanine, the CDR3 spans 15 amino acids. The kept DNA is CDR3 alone, 45 bases in frame from the first base. Deletion took 4 bases off V and 4 bases off J, with a span of 17 bases between the germline ends. A few counts support this clonotype. Its antigen target is currently unknown. Base qualities are not at hand, and no much larger clone is one base apart. The treatment or condition label corresponds to: roughly 10-day PBMC culture with coronavirus spike peptide pools or control peptides (ViraFEST assay). To expand antigen-specific T cells with peptide pools and then pick out the expanded clonotypes through TCR sequencing, the study relied on the ViraFEST assay. The positive SARS-CoV-2 PCR tests of the convalescent patients were dated from March to December 2020, before the Alpha, Beta and Delta variants emerged in the United States. Each well held millions of PBMCs cultured with approximately 9.2 ug/ml peptide pools in IMDM containing about 5% human AB serum and roughly 9 IU/ml IL-2. Half of the culture medium was replaced with fresh IL-2-containing medium on days 3 and 7. After 10 days of culture, CD4+ T cells were isolated by negative selection using the EasySep CD4+ T cell isolation kit. Ficoll-Paque Plus gradient centrifugation was used to isolate PBMCs from whole blood, and the isolated PBMCs were then either used fresh or cryopreserved at -140C. Triplicate wells were generally used for each culture condition.

Preparation of the library involved PCR. TCR sequencing of DNA from cultured CD4+ T cells used the Oncomine TCR Beta short-read assay at the Johns Hopkins FTIC core. The QIAamp micro DNA kit was used to extract genomic DNA from the cultured CD4+ T cells. Oncomine TCR Beta libraries from cultured CD4+ T cells were pooled with unique dual indexes and sequenced on an Illumina iSeq 100. In the source study's methods: Non-productive sequences were removed, and CDR3s that did not start with C, did not end with F or W, or were shorter than 7 amino acids were discarded. The MANAFEST web application identified antigen-specific clonotypes by comparing peptide-stimulated wells against reference wells and other culture wells. To be called positive, a clone needed an FDR below 0.05, an odds ratio above 5, and a productive frequency above 0.1% in at least two of three replicate wells. A clonotype counted as cross-reactive if it showed significant expansion both in the SARS-CoV-2 spike wells and in at least one common cold coronavirus spike condition. Similarity between CDR3 sequences was evaluated in R version 3.6.1 using Levenshtein distances (stringdist) and unrooted phylogenetic trees (ape). The public reads were run again by TCRdb, first through fastp at Q25 and then through MiXCR, and only productive beta chains were kept. All rows with the same CDR3 protein become a single entry with the most common DNA and genes. TCRdb's processing, not the authors', yielded these V and J calls. The sample data list more than 13,000 distinct CDR3 sequences, and around a third of these were observed just once. The ten largest clones represent 17% of the sample.

Source material: cultured CD4+ T cells from blood. This receptor was taken from a human donor with COVID-19. The rearranged segments are TRBV28 and TRBJ2-7, with the D call perhaps TRBD1 or TRBD2, as 7 bases match in each case. The encoded CDR3 is CASSSDRVGRYEQYF. The sequence in DNA is TGTGCCAGCAGTTCAGACAGGGTCGGGAGGTACGAGCAGTACTTC. When the CDR3 is completed using the reference TRBV28 and TRBJ2-7 genes on either side, the full variable domain is DVKVTQSSRYLVKRTGEKVFLECVQDMDHENMFWYRQDPGLGLRLIYFSYDVKMKEKGDIPEGYSVSREKKERFSLILESASTNQTSMYLCASSSDRVGRYEQYFGPGTRLTVT.